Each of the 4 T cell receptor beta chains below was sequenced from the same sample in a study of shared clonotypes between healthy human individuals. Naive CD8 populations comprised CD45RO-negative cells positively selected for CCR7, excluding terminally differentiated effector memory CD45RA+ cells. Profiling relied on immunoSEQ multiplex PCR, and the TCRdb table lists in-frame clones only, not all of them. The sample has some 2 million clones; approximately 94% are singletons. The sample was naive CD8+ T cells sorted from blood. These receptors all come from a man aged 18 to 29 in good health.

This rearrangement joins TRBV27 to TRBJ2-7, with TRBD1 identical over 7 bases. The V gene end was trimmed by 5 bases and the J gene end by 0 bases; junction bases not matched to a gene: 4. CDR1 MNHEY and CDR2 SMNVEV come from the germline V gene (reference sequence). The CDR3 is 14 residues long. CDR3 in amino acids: CASSIRGLSYEQYF. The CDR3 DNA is TGTGCCAGCAGTATAAGGGGGCTCTCCTACGAGCAGTACTTC.

The CDR3 DNA sequence: TGTGCCAGCAGCTTAGCGGGAATGAACACTGAAGCTTTCTTT. Residues: CASSLAGMNTEAFF. The chain has TRBV13 and TRBJ1-1; D is unclear. Germline V gives CDR1 PRHDT, CDR2 FYEKMQ (reference sequence). Trimming shortened V by 1 base and J by 0 bases, and 6 bases separated the two germline ends. The CDR3 covers 14 residues. The whole variable domain, filled in from reference TRBV13 and TRBJ1-1, reads AAGVIQSPRHLIKEKRETATLKCYPIPRHDTVYWYQQGPGQDPQFLISFYEKMQSDKGSIPDRFSAQQFSDYHSELNMSSLELGDSALYFCASSLAGMNTEAFFGQGTRLTVV.

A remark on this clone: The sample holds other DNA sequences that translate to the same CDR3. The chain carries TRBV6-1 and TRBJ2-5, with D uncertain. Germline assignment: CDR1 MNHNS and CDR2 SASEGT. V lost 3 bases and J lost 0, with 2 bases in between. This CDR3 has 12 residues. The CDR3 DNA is TGTGCCAGCAGTGAGTACCAAGAGACCCAGTACTTC. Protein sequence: CASSEYQETQYF.

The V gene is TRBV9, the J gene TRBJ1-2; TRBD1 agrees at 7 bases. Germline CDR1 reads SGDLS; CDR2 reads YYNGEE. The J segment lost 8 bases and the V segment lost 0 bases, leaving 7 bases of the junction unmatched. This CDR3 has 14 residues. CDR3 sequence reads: CASSVGRQGGGYTF. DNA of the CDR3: TGTGCCAGCAGCGTAGGGCGACAGGGTGGAGGCTACACCTTC. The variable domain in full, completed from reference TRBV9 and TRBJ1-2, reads DSGVTQTPKHLITATGQRVTLRCSPRSGDLSVYWYQQSLDQGLQFLIQYYNGEERAKGNILERFSAQQFPDLHSELNLSSLELGDSALYFCASSVGRQGGGYTFGSGTRLTVV.